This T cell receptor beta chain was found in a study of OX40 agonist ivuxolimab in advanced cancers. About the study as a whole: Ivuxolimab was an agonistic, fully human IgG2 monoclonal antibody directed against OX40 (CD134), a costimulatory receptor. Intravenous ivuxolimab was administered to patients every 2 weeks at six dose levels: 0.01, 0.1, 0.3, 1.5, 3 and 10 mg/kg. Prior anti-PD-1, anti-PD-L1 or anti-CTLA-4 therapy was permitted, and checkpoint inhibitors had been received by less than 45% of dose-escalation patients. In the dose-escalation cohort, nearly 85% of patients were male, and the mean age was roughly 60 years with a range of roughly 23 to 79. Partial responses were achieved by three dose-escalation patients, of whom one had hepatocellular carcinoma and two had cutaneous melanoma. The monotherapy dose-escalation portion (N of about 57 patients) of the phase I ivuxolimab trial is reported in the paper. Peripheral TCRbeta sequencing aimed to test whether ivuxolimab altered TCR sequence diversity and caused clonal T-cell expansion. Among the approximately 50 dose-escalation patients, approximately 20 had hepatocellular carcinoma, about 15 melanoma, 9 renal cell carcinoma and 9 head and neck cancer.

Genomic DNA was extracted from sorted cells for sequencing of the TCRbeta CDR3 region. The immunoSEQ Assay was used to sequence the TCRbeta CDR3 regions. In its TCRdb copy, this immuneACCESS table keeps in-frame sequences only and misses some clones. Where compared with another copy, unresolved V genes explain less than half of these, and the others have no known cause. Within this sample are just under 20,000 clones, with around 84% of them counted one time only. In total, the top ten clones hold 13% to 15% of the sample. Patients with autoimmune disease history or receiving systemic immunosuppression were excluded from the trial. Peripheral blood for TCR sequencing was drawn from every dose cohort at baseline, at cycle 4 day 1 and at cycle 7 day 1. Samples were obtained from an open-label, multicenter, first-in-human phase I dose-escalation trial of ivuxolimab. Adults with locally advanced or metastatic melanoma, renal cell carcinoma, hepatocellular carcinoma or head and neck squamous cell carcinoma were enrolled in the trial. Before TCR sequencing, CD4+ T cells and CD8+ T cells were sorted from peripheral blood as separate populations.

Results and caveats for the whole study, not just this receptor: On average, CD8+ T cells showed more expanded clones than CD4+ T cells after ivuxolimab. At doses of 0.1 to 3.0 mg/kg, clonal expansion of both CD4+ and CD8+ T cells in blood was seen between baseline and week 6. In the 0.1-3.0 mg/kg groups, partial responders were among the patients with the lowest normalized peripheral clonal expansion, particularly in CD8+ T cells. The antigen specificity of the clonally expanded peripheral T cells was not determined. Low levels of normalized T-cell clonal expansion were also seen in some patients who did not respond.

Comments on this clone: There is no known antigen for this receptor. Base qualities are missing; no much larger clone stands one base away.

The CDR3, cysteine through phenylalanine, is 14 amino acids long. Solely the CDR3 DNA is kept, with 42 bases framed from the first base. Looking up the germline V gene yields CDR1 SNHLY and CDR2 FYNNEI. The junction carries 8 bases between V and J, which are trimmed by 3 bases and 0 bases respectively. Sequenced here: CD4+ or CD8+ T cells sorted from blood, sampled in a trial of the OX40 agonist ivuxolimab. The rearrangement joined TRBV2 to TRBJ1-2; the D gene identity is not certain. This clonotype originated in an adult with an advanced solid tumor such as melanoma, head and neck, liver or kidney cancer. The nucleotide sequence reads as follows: TGTGCCAGCAGTGAGCACGTAGCTAACTATGGCTACACCTTC. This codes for CASSEHVANYGYTF.